These 15 T cell receptor beta chains were all obtained from the same sample, sequenced in a study of blood T cell repertoires in COVID-19. Sequenced by immunoSEQ multiplex PCR; TCRdb stores in-frame clones only, minus some. The table has 72,000 or so clones, about 90% seen once. Input material: peripheral blood. These receptors originate from a man aged 55 to 70 with acute or convalescent COVID-19.

The chain employs TRBV4-1 and TRBJ1-2; D is unresolved. Germline V gene lookup returns CDR1 MGHRA and CDR2 YSYEKL. The CDR3 has 13 amino acids. Trimming shortened V by 4 bases and J by 10 bases, and 16 bases separated the two germline ends. DNA for the CDR3: TGCGCCAGCAGCCCCCCCGGTAGCCCTTTCTACACCTTC. Encoded protein: CASSPPGSPFYTF.

The chain has TRBV5-1 and TRBJ2-3; D perhaps matches TRBD2 (6 bases). V dropped 2 bases and J dropped 1 base, with 17 bases sitting between them. The CDR3 has 17 residues. Germline CDR1 is SGHRS and CDR2 is YFSETQ. CDR3 DNA sequence: TGCGCCAGCAGCTTTAACGGGGCGGGGATGGGCACAGATACGCAGTATTTT. Translated: CASSFNGAGMGTDTQYF.

V gene TRBV2 combines with J gene TRBJ1-5; D gene ambiguous. CDR1 is SNHLY, CDR2 FYNNEI, per germline. CDR3 size: 16 residues. V dropped 1 base and J dropped 1 base, with 11 bases sitting between them. As DNA, the CDR3 is TGTGCCAGCAGTGAAGGAGGGTGGGGAAGCAATCAGCCCCAGCATTTT. Translating it yields CASSEGGWGSNQPQHF.

This rearrangement joins TRBV13 to TRBJ1-5; D possibly corresponds to TRBD1 (5 bases). The length of the CDR3 is 14 residues. V was cut by 3 bases and J by 5 bases, with 11 bases left in between. Germline CDR1 reads PRHDT; CDR2 reads FYEKMQ (reference sequence). The CDR3 DNA sequence: TGTGCCAGCAGCTTGCAGGGCCCGCATCAGCCCCAGCATTTT. This codes for CASSLQGPHQPQHF.

The chain uses TRBV6-5 and TRBJ2-3, with 7 nucleotides matching TRBD1. J lost 3 bases, V lost 7 bases, and 4 bases had no gene match. The CDR3 spans 13 residues. The germline gives CDR1 MNHEY, CDR2 SVGAGI. CDR3: CASTSTGTDTQYF. CDR3 nucleotides: TGTGCCAGCACATCGACAGGGACAGATACGCAGTATTTT.

The DNA of the CDR3 is TGTGCCAGCAGCCCCCGCAGCGGGGGTTCCTACGAGCAGTACTTC. Protein: CASSPRSGGSYEQYF. V usage is TRBV11-2 and J usage is TRBJ2-7, with 8 positions matching TRBD2. J lost 1 base, V lost 5 bases, and 7 bases had no gene match. CDR1 and CDR2 (germline): SGHAT, FQNNGV. CDR3 size: 15 residues.

This clone was counted a single time. V is TRBV6-6 and J is TRBJ2-1; 9 bases are shared with TRBD2. The CDR3 covers 14 residues. V shed 10 bases, J shed 0 bases, and the junction held 4 bases outside the gene matches. CDR1 and CDR2 (germline): MNHNY, SVGAGI (reference sequence). Here the CDR3 reads CATLTSGSYNEQFF. DNA of the CDR3: TGTGCCACCTTGACTAGCGGCTCCTACAATGAGCAGTTCTTC.

The chain carries TRBV18 and TRBJ2-2; 9 nucleotides agree with TRBD1. V shed 3 bases and J 5 bases; nucleotides not matched to a gene: 7. This CDR3 has 16 amino acids. The germline gives CDR1 KGHSH, CDR2 LQKENI. This CDR3 reads CASSPSTGGSTGELFF. The CDR3 nucleotides are TGTGCCAGCTCACCCTCGACAGGGGGAAGTACCGGGGAGCTGTTTTTT.

In its sample, this clone was seen a few times. CDR3 in DNA: TGTGCCAGCAGCTTAGGTTTACGGTTGTACGACGAGCAGTACTTC. Translating it yields CASSLGLRLYDEQYF. This chain uses TRBV7-9 with TRBJ2-7; D not resolved. Germline V CDR1 and CDR2: SEHNR, FQNEAQ (reference sequence). The CDR3 length is 15 residues. The V end lost 1 base, the J end lost 5 bases, and 15 bases lay between the germline ends.

In its sample, this clone was seen once. This sequence joins TRBV6-1 and TRBJ2-2, with no clear D. With 2 bases removed from V and 3 bases from J, the gap between germline ends came to 7 bases. The CDR3 consists of 14 residues. Germline V CDR1 and CDR2: MNHNS, SASEGT. For the CDR3, the DNA is TGTGCCAGCAGTGAAATGGGCGACACCGGGGAGCTGTTTTTT. Amino acid sequence: CASSEMGDTGELFF.

This rearrangement joins TRBV5-1 to TRBJ2-7, with D maybe TRBD2 (5 bases). Trimming removed 0 bases at V and 5 bases at J, with 15 bases between. The CDR3 is made up of 15 amino acids. Germline V lookup: CDR1 SGHRS, CDR2 YFSETQ. CDR3 protein: CASSLEGSRRDEQYF. The CDR3 region has the DNA TGCGCCAGCAGCTTGGAAGGTTCCAGGCGGGACGAGCAGTACTTC.

This clone was found once. This rearrangement joins TRBV20-1 to TRBJ2-3, with 16 positions matching TRBD2. CDR1 DFQATT and CDR2 SNEGSKA come from the germline V gene (reference sequence). The trim removed 3 bases at V and 4 bases at J, leaving 10 bases unmatched. The CDR3 sequence is 18 residues long. In DNA, the CDR3 is TGCAGTGCTAGTGTCCCGGGACTAGCGGGGGGGCTAGCAGATACGCAGTATTTT. Encoded protein: CSASVPGLAGGLADTQYF.

Details on this clone: The junction departs from the called germline gene at one end, perhaps through a read error. The chain is built from TRBV5-1 and TRBJ1-2, with a possible D match to TRBD1 (5 bases). CDR1 is SGHRS and CDR2 is YFSETQ in the germline V gene. This CDR3 region has 13 residues. The CDR3: CASSLAQGPPSGF. The CDR3 DNA sequence: TGCGCCAGCAGCTTGGCCCAGGGTCCCCCTTCTGGATTC.

This chain connects TRBV7-2 to TRBJ2-1; tentative D call: TRBD1 (6 bases). CDR3 length: 13 amino acids. The germline V gene encodes CDR1 SGHTA and CDR2 FQGNSA. V lost 3 bases, J lost 3 bases, and 6 bases lay in between. The CDR3 DNA is TGTGCCAGCAGCTTGGACAGCTACAATGAGCAGTTCTTC. Protein: CASSLDSYNEQFF.

The chain links TRBV15 to TRBJ1-2; 7 positions match TRBD1. Germline V lookup: CDR1 LNHNV, CDR2 YYDKDF (reference sequence). The CDR3 extends over 20 amino acids. V lost 3 bases and J lost 4; bases outside the gene matches: 23. CDR3 sequence (DNA): TGTGCCACCAGCAGCCAGGGTCTAAAAGGGACAGCTCCAGTCCCCTATGGCTACACCTTC. This gives the protein CATSSQGLKGTAPVPYGYTF.